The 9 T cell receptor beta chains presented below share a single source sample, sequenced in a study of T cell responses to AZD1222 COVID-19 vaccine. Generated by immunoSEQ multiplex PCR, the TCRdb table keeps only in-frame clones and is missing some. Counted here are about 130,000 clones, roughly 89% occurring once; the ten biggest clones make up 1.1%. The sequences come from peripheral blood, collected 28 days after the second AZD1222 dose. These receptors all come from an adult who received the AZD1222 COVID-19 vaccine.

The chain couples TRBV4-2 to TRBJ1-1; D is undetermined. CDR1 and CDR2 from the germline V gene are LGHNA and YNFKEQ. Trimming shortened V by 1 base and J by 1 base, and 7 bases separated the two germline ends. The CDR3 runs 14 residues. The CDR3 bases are TGTGCCAGCAGCCAAGGGCCCAAGAACACTGAAGCTTTCTTT. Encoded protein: CASSQGPKNTEAFF.

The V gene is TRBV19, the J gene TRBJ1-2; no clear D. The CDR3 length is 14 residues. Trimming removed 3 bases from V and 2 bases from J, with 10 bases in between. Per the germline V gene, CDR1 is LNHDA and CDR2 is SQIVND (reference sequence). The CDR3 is CASSIGIGNYGYTF. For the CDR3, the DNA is TGTGCCAGTAGTATCGGGATAGGGAACTATGGCTACACCTTC.

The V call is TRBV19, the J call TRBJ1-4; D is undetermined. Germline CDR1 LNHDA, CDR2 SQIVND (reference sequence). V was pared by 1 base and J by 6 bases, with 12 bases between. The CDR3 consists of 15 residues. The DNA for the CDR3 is TGTGCCAGTAGTATAGCCGCCCCCGGATATGAAAAACTGTTTTTT. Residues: CASSIAAPGYEKLFF.

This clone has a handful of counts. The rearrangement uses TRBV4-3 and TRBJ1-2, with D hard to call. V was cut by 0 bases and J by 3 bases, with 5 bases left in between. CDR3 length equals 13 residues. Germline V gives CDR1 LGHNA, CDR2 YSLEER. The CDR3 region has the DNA TGCGCCAGCAGCCAAGATCTCGACTATGGCTACACCTTC. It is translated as CASSQDLDYGYTF.

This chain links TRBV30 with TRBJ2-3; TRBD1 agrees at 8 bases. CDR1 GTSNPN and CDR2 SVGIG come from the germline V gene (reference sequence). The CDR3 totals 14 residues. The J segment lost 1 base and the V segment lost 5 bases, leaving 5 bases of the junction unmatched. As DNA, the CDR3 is TGTGCCTGGGGTAACAGGGGGGGCACAGATACGCAGTATTTT. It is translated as CAWGNRGGTDTQYF.

The CDR3 nucleotides read TGTGCCAGTAGTATAGGGGGAATGAACGGCTACACCTTC. It yields the protein CASSIGGMNGYTF. The rearrangement uses TRBV19 and TRBJ1-2; no firm D call. V was cut by 1 base and J by 8 bases, with 11 bases left in between. Germline assignment: CDR1 LNHDA and CDR2 SQIVND (reference sequence). The CDR3 covers 13 residues. The full variable domain, in which reference TRBV19 and TRBJ1-2 provide the parts outside the CDR3, is DGGITQSPKYLFRKEGQNVTLSCEQNLNHDAMYWYRQDPGQGLRLIYYSQIVNDFQKGDIAEGYSVSREKKESFPLTVTSAQKNPTAFYLCASSIGGMNGYTFGSGTRLTVV.

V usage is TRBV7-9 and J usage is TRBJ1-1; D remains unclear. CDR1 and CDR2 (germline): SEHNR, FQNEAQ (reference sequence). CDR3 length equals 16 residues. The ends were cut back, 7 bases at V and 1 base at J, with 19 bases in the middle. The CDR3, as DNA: TGTGCCAGCACCAAGCCCGGATCGCCGGGGAACACTGAAGCTTTCTTT. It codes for CASTKPGSPGNTEAFF. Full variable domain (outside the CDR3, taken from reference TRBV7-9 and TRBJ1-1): DTGVSQNPRHKITKRGQNVTFRCDPISEHNRLYWYRQTLGQGPEFLTYFQNEAQLEKSRLLSDRFSAERPKGSFSTLEIQRTEQGDSAMYLCASTKPGSPGNTEAFFGQGTRLTVV.

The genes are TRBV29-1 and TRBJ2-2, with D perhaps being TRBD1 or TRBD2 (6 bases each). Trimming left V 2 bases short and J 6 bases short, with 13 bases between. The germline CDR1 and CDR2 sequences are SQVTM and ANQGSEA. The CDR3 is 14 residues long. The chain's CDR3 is CSVETGAVAGELFF. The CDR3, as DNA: TGCAGCGTTGAAACGGGGGCAGTAGCCGGGGAGCTGTTTTTT.

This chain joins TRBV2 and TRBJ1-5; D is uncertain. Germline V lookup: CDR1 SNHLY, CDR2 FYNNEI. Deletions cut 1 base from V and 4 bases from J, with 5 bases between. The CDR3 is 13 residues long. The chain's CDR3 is CASSEGANQPQHF. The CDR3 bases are TGTGCCAGCAGTGAAGGGGCAAATCAGCCCCAGCATTTT.